A selection of T cell receptor beta chains follows, all from one sample in a study of blood T cell repertoires in COVID-19. Some clones are missing from TCRdb's copy, which holds only in-frame ones; the method was immunoSEQ multiplex PCR. Here the sample spans 250,000 or so clones, around 88% being singletons. Sequencing input: PBMCs or T cells enriched from blood (not recorded which). Source of these receptors: a man aged 40-49 years who had recovered from COVID-19. CDR3s include the opening cysteine and the closing phenylalanine or tryptophan. The D gene is left open where the match is weak. The size field is filled for only some rows; it gives once, few, many or a size class.

d_gene: TRBD1
v_gene: TRBV29-1
j_gene: TRBJ2-5
abundance: -
CDR3aa: CSVLDRGGIETQYF
CDR3nt: TGCAGCGTGCTGGACAGGGGGGGAATAGAGACCCAGTACTTC

d_gene: -
v_gene: TRBV27
j_gene: TRBJ1-6
abundance: -
CDR3aa: CASSLGLNNSPLHF
CDR3nt: TGTGCCAGCAGTTTGGGACTGAACAATTCACCCCTCCACTTT

d_gene: -
v_gene: TRBV20-1
j_gene: TRBJ1-1
abundance: -
CDR3aa: CSASWSGRRPWDTEAFF
CDR3nt: TGCAGTGCTAGTTGGTCAGGGCGTCGCCCGTGGGACACTGAAGCTTTCTTT

d_gene: TRBD2
v_gene: TRBV5-1
j_gene: TRBJ2-7
abundance: -
CDR3aa: CASSLDGIGTSRAGGPGEQYF
CDR3nt: TGCGCCAGCAGCTTGGACGGGATAGGGACATCCCGAGCGGGAGGGCCGGGCGAGCAGTACTTC

d_gene: TRBD1
v_gene: TRBV29-1
j_gene: TRBJ1-2
abundance: -
CDR3aa: CSGMTGAGYTF
CDR3nt: TGCAGCGGGATGACAGGGGCTGGCTACACCTTC

d_gene: TRBD1
v_gene: TRBV15
j_gene: TRBJ2-5
abundance: -
CDR3aa: CATSTRGIGQGRDRQETQYF
CDR3nt: TGTGCCACCAGCACTCGGGGGATAGGACAGGGGAGAGATCGGCAAGAGACCCAGTACTTC

d_gene: TRBD2
v_gene: TRBV27
j_gene: TRBJ2-5
abundance: -
CDR3aa: CASSGLAHQETQYF
CDR3nt: TGTGCCAGCAGTGGACTAGCGCACCAAGAGACCCAGTACTTC

d_gene: -
v_gene: TRBV4-3
j_gene: TRBJ2-7
abundance: -
CDR3aa: CASSQDVSRKEHYVEQYF
CDR3nt: TGCGCCAGCAGCCAAGATGTTAGCCGCAAAGAGCACTACGTTGAGCAGTACTTC

d_gene: -
v_gene: TRBV28
j_gene: TRBJ1-6
abundance: -
CDR3aa: CASTRGGSYNSPLHF
CDR3nt: TGTGCCAGCACCCGGGGGGGGTCCTATAATTCACCCCTCCACTTT

d_gene: -
v_gene: TRBV11-2
j_gene: TRBJ2-5
abundance: once
CDR3aa: CASSKGPQVQETQYF
CDR3nt: TGTGCCAGCAGCAAGGGGCCACAGGTTCAAGAGACCCAGTACTTC

d_gene: TRBD1
v_gene: TRBV11-3
j_gene: TRBJ1-6
abundance: -
CDR3aa: CASSLVRQGSPLHF
CDR3nt: TGTGCCAGCAGCTTAGTCCGACAGGGTTCACCCCTCCACTTT

d_gene: -
v_gene: TRBV11-3
j_gene: TRBJ2-7
abundance: -
CDR3aa: CASRWNYGGSYEQYF
CDR3nt: TGTGCCAGCAGATGGAACTACGGGGGCTCCTACGAGCAGTACTTC

d_gene: -
v_gene: TRBV19
j_gene: TRBJ1-1
abundance: -
CDR3aa: CASSRYGQMNTEAFF
CDR3nt: TGTGCCAGTAGTCGTTATGGACAGATGAACACTGAAGCTTTCTTT

d_gene: TRBD2
v_gene: TRBV19
j_gene: TRBJ2-7
abundance: -
CDR3aa: CASSIDLSSGETYEQYF
CDR3nt: TGTGCCAGTAGTATAGATCTTTCTAGCGGGGAGACCTACGAGCAGTACTTC

d_gene: -
v_gene: TRBV5-1
j_gene: TRBJ2-1
abundance: -
CDR3aa: CASSTGTPVAEQFF
CDR3nt: TGCGCCAGCAGCACCGGGACTCCCGTCGCTGAGCAGTTCTTC

d_gene: -
v_gene: TRBV11-3
j_gene: TRBJ1-6
abundance: few
CDR3aa: CASSHKREALGTNSPLHF
CDR3nt: TGTGCCAGCAGCCACAAACGGGAGGCGTTGGGGACAAATTCACCCCTCCACTTT

d_gene: TRBD1
v_gene: TRBV18
j_gene: TRBJ2-2
abundance: -
CDR3aa: CASSSQGSNTGELFF
CDR3nt: TGTGCCAGCTCATCACAGGGGTCGAACACCGGGGAGCTGTTTTTT

d_gene: TRBD1
v_gene: TRBV19
j_gene: TRBJ2-2
abundance: -
CDR3aa: CASQTGGGRDGELFF
CDR3nt: TGTGCCAGCCAGACAGGGGGCGGCAGGGACGGGGAGCTGTTTTTT

d_gene: -
v_gene: TRBV5-8
j_gene: TRBJ1-3
abundance: -
CDR3aa: CASSLAGGTGSGNTIYF
CDR3nt: TGTGCCAGCAGCTTGGCCGGCGGGACCGGCTCTGGAAACACCATATATTTT

d_gene: TRBD2
v_gene: TRBV18
j_gene: TRBJ2-1
abundance: -
CDR3aa: CASSPASSGPRHEQFF
CDR3nt: TGTGCCAGCTCACCAGCCTCTAGCGGGCCTCGGCATGAGCAGTTCTTC

d_gene: -
v_gene: TRBV19
j_gene: TRBJ2-5
abundance: -
CDR3aa: CASSRGQETQYF
CDR3nt: TGTGCCAGTAGTAGAGGGCAAGAGACCCAGTACTTC

d_gene: -
v_gene: TRBV5-5
j_gene: TRBJ2-5
abundance: -
CDR3aa: CASSLSFGTRQETQYF
CDR3nt: TGTGCCAGCAGCTTGTCCTTCGGCACCAGGCAAGAGACCCAGTACTTC

d_gene: TRBD2
v_gene: TRBV9
j_gene: TRBJ2-2
abundance: -
CDR3aa: CASSSPWTSGRGGELFF
CDR3nt: TGTGCCAGCAGCTCCCCATGGACTAGCGGGAGAGGCGGGGAGCTGTTTTTT

d_gene: -
v_gene: TRBV28
j_gene: TRBJ2-1
abundance: -
CDR3aa: CASSLGWHNEQFF
CDR3nt: TGTGCCAGCAGTTTGGGCTGGCACAATGAGCAGTTCTTC

d_gene: -
v_gene: TRBV5-1
j_gene: TRBJ2-3
abundance: -
CDR3aa: CASSLAVDRFGDTQYF
CDR3nt: TGCGCCAGCAGCTTGGCCGTTGACAGGTTTGGAGATACGCAGTATTTT

d_gene: -
v_gene: TRBV21-1
j_gene: TRBJ2-7
abundance: -
CDR3aa: CASSKFGQGSYEQYF
CDR3nt: -

d_gene: TRBD2
v_gene: TRBV9
j_gene: TRBJ2-3
abundance: -
CDR3aa: CASSVDSGGTDTQYF
CDR3nt: TGTGCCAGCAGCGTAGATAGCGGGGGCACAGATACGCAGTATTTT

d_gene: -
v_gene: TRBV27
j_gene: TRBJ1-3
abundance: few
CDR3aa: CASSRGSGNTIYF
CDR3nt: TGTGCCAGCTCTCGGGGATCTGGAAACACCATATATTTT

d_gene: TRBD1
v_gene: TRBV7-8
j_gene: TRBJ1-5
abundance: -
CDR3aa: CASSLSGGHQPQHF
CDR3nt: TGTGCCAGCAGCTTATCAGGGGGCCATCAGCCCCAGCATTTT

d_gene: -
v_gene: TRBV6-5
j_gene: TRBJ1-6
abundance: once
CDR3aa: CASSYSSGAHSPLHF
CDR3nt: TGTGCCAGCAGTTACTCATCTGGGGCACACTCACCCCTCCACTTT

d_gene: TRBD2
v_gene: TRBV19
j_gene: TRBJ2-3
abundance: -
CDR3aa: CASSTRLAESTDTQYF
CDR3nt: TGTGCCAGTAGTACGAGACTAGCCGAAAGCACAGATACGCAGTATTTT

d_gene: TRBD1
v_gene: TRBV27
j_gene: TRBJ1-3
abundance: -
CDR3aa: CASSLARGPGNTIYF
CDR3nt: TGTGCCAGCAGTTTGGCCAGGGGGCCTGGAAACACCATATATTTT

d_gene: TRBD2
v_gene: TRBV6-2/TRBV6-3
j_gene: TRBJ2-5
abundance: -
CDR3aa: CASSSYFTSGSKTQYF
CDR3nt: TGTGCCAGCAGTTCGTACTTCACTAGCGGGAGTAAGACCCAGTACTTC

d_gene: -
v_gene: TRBV5-1
j_gene: TRBJ2-7
abundance: -
CDR3aa: CASSVGGGGSYEQYF
CDR3nt: TGCGCCAGCAGCGTAGGAGGGGGCGGGTCCTACGAGCAGTACTTC